Each of the 8 T cell receptor beta chains below was sequenced from the same sample in a study of cytomegalovirus exposure and HLA in healthy donors. Produced via immunoSEQ multiplex PCR; TCRdb's table is partial and in-frame only. The sample contains about 150,000 clones, roughly 87% of which appear only once. Sequencing was performed on PBMCs. These receptors were taken from a man aged 18 to 30 in good health and CMV-seropositive.

This chain connects TRBV6-1 to TRBJ2-3; TRBD2 matches 12 bases. The CDR3 extends over 17 amino acids. The V gene end was trimmed by 1 base and the J gene end by 5 bases; junction bases not matched to a gene: 7. Germline values: CDR1 MNHNS, CDR2 SASEGT. The CDR3 here is CASSEVPSGGALDTQYF. As DNA, the CDR3 is TGTGCCAGCAGTGAAGTCCCTAGCGGGGGGGCCCTAGATACGCAGTATTTT.

The chain couples TRBV15 to TRBJ2-1, with D possibly being TRBD2 (6 bases). CDR1 is LNHNV, CDR2 YYDKDF, per germline (reference sequence). The CDR3 is made up of 13 amino acids. V was shortened by 6 bases and J by 3 bases, with 9 bases between the two germline ends. Written as DNA, the CDR3 is TGTGCCACCAGGCTGGGGGGCTACAATGAGCAGTTCTTC. Translating it yields CATRLGGYNEQFF.

The V gene is TRBV11-2, the J gene TRBJ2-7; 10 bases match TRBD2. J gave up 5 bases and V 8 bases, and 15 bases lay outside the gene matches. The CDR3 is made up of 16 amino acids. Germline V gives CDR1 SGHAT, CDR2 FQNNGV. The CDR3 DNA is TGTGCCAGCTCGATAGAGGTAGCGGGGGGCCGTAACGAGCAGTACTTC. This encodes CASSIEVAGGRNEQYF.

V gene TRBV6-4 combines with J gene TRBJ2-1; D remains ambiguous. The V end lost 0 bases, the J end lost 0 bases, and 6 bases lay between the germline ends. The CDR3 runs to 15 residues. The germline gives CDR1 MRHNA, CDR2 SNTAGT. The CDR3 DNA follows: TGTGCCAGCAGTGACTCGGCAGACTCCTACAATGAGCAGTTCTTC. Its protein product is CASSDSADSYNEQFF.

CDR3 sequence: CASIPGQGHETQYF. CDR3 DNA: TGTGCCAGCATCCCGGGACAGGGTCATGAGACCCAGTACTTC. The rearrangement uses TRBV2 and TRBJ2-5; TRBD1 matches 9 bases. The V gene's germline CDR1 is SNHLY and CDR2 FYNNEI. CDR3 length: 14 residues. V lost 7 bases to trimming and J lost 5 bases; unmatched junction nucleotides: 8.

The rearrangement joins TRBV5-1 to TRBJ2-5; the match to TRBD1 covers 7 bases. From germline, CDR1 is SGHRS and CDR2 YFSETQ. V shed 2 bases, J shed 4 bases, and the junction held 8 bases outside the gene matches. CDR3 length: 15 amino acids. Here the CDR3 DNA reads TGCGCCAGCAGCTTTGGCAAGGGGGCTGGAGAGACCCAGTACTTC. Translated, it gives CASSFGKGAGETQYF.

The chain uses TRBV6-4 and TRBJ1-5; no clear D. Per germline, CDR1 MRHNA and CDR2 SNTAGT. Trimming shortened V by 4 bases and J by 2 bases, and 9 bases separated the two germline ends. CDR3 length: 14 amino acids. CDR3 sequence (DNA): TGTGCCAGCAGTGCAGTTGGTGGCAATCAGCCCCAGCATTTT. This codes for CASSAVGGNQPQHF.

CDR3 coding DNA: TGCGCCAGCAGCCCGGACGGACAGCCGACCTATGGCTACACCTTC. This translates into CASSPDGQPTYGYTF. The chain uses TRBV5-1 and TRBJ1-2, with D possibly being TRBD1 (6 bases). Germline values: CDR1 SGHRS, CDR2 YFSETQ. The CDR3 is made up of 15 amino acids. Trimming took 4 bases from V and 4 from J, leaving 17 bases between them.